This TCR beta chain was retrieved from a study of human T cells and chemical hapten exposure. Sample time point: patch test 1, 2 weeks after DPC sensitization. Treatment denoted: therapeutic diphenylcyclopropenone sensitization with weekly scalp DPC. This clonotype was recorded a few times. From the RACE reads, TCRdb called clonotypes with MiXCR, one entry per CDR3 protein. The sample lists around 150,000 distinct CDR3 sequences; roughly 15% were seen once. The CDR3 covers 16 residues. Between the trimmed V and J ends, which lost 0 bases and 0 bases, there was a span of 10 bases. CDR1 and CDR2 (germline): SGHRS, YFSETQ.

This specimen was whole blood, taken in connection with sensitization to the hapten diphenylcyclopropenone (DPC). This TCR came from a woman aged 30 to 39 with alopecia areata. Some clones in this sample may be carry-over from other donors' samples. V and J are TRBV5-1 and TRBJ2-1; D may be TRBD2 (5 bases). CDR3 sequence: CASSLEAGSSYNEQFF. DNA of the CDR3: TGCGCCAGCAGCTTGGAGGCGGGTAGCTCCTACAATGAGCAGTTCTTC.